The 5 T cell receptor beta chains below come from one sample, sequenced in a study of breast tumors, draining lymph nodes, adjacent tissues. TCRdb called the multiplex PCR reads again in MiXCR, with one record for every CDR3 protein. The table shows 20,000 to 30,000 distinct CDR3 sequences, with approximately 75% occurring only once. Sequencing used tumor-adjacent breast tissue. Receptor source: a female donor with breast cancer. Some clones in this sample may be carry-over from other donors' samples.

This clonotype occurred once. The J gene is TRBJ1-6, the V gene TRBV9; no reliable D call. The CDR3 is 17 residues long. V shed 0 bases and J shed 0 bases, with 10 bases lying between them. CDR1 is SGDLS, CDR2 YYNGEE, per germline. CDR3 amino acids: CASSVEGGNSYNSPLHF. In DNA, the CDR3 is TGTGCCAGCAGCGTAGAGGGCGGCAACTCCTATAATTCACCCCTCCACTTT.

As to this clonotype: This may arise from a read error, as a much more abundant clone is one base away. For the CDR3, the DNA is TGCAGTGCTAGTGGGCACGTGAACACTGAAGCTTTCTTT. Translated: CSASGHVNTEAFF. J is TRBJ1-1 and V is TRBV20-1, with no clear D. This CDR3 has 13 residues. Trimming left V 3 bases short and J 0 bases short, with 8 bases between. CDR1 and CDR2 (germline): DFQATT, SNEGSKA (reference sequence).

This chain connects TRBV27 to TRBJ2-3, with 11 bases matching TRBD2. After removal of 5 bases from V and 2 bases from J, the junction contained 9 bases not matched to a gene. Germline V CDR1 and CDR2: MNHEY, SMNVEV (reference sequence). This CDR3 spans 17 amino acids. The CDR3 DNA follows: TGTGCCAGCAGTCCGACTAGCGGGGCGTCGGCCACAGATACGCAGTATTTT. This gives the protein CASSPTSGASATDTQYF.

The genes are TRBV7-2 and TRBJ2-2; D is unresolved. The germline CDR1 and CDR2 sequences are SGHTA and FQGNSA. Trimming took off 1 base at V and 3 bases at J, with 3 bases between the two ends. The CDR3 covers 13 residues. CDR3 sequence (DNA): TGTGCCAGCAGCTTAGTGTACACCGGGGAGCTGTTTTTT. It codes for CASSLVYTGELFF.

J is TRBJ2-7 and V is TRBV6-5; D not certain. V lost 4 bases and J lost 0, with 10 bases in between. This CDR3 is 14 amino acids long. Germline assignment: CDR1 MNHEY and CDR2 SVGAGI. The CDR3 here is CASSFSRTSYEQYF. CDR3 DNA sequence: TGTGCCAGCAGTTTCTCGAGGACCTCCTACGAGCAGTACTTC.